Given below is one T cell receptor (beta chain) in context. Its antigen remains unidentified. V shed 8 bases, J shed 3 bases, and the junction held 3 bases outside the gene matches. The CDR3 length is 12 residues. This sample stems from a study of T cell responses to AZD1222 COVID-19 vaccine. Clones were read by immunoSEQ multiplex PCR, and TCRdb kept only the in-frame ones, dropping some. This table holds some 140,000 clones, 92% found once. The study, taken as a whole, reports: Two doses of AZD1222 preceded a rise in Spike-specific TCR breadth and depth.

The receptor was isolated from an adult in good health. V usage is TRBV12-3 or TRBV12-4 and J usage is TRBJ1-2, with TRBD1 matching over 7 bases. This specimen consisted of peripheral blood, obtained on day 0 of AZD1222 vaccination. Here the CDR3 reads CASARGHYGYTF. CDR3 coding DNA: TGTGCCAGCGCTAGGGGGCACTATGGCTACACCTTC.